This T cell receptor beta chain was sequenced for a study of T cells in localized non-small cell lung cancer. Study results and caveats: The study detected a median 57 of the top 100 tumor clones in adjacent lung. A raised T cell density in blood coincided with lengthier overall survival. It was uninvolved adjacent lung that showed the highest T cell clonality, exceeding tumor.

A remark on this clone: Its specificity is unknown.

V was cut by 1 base and J by 5 bases, with 15 bases left in between. The germline CDR1 and CDR2 sequences are SGHVS and FNYEAQ. CDR3 length equals 17 residues. Here immunoSEQ multiplex PCR was the method, and the copy in TCRdb shows in-frame clones only, minus some. The data show tens of thousands of clones, 70% to 90% seen once. The specimen comprised peripheral blood, sampled before any cancer treatment. This TCR was sampled from a male donor older than 55 with stage I lung adenocarcinoma. The chain uses TRBV7-6 and TRBJ1-6; no clear D gene. The CDR3 sequence is CASSLGVPGRDNSPLHF. In DNA form, the CDR3 reads TGTGCCAGCAGCTTAGGTGTTCCGGGGAGAGATAATTCACCCCTCCACTTT.